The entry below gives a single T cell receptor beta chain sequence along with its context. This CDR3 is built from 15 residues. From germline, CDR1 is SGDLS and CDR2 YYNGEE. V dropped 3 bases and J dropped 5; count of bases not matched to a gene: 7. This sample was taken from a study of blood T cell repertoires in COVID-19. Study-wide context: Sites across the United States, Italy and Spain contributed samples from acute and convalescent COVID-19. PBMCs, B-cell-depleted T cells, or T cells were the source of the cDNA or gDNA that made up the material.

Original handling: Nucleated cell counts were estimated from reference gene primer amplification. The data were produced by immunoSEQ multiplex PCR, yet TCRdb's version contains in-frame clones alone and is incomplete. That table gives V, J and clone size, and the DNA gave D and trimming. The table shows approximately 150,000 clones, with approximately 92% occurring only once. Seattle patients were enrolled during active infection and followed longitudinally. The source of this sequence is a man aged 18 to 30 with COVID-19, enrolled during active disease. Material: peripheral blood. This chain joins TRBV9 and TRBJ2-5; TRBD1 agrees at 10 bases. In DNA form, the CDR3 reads TGTGCCAGCAGCGCGGGACAGGGGCTTGCGGAGACCCAGTACTTC. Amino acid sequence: CASSAGQGLAETQYF.